At least ten counts were recorded for the clone carrying this T cell receptor beta chain. No antigen is known for it. The V gene's germline CDR1 is GTSNPN and CDR2 SVGIG (reference sequence). The CDR3 runs 12 residues. V lost 5 bases, J lost 2 bases, and 10 bases lay in between. Time point specified: pre-sensitization, week 0. Treatment of the sample: therapeutic diphenylcyclopropenone sensitization with weekly scalp DPC. TCRdb passed the RACE reads through MiXCR, listing each CDR3 protein once. The sample records around 95,000 distinct CDR3 sequences, 10% to 12% being singletons. The entry originates in a study of human T cells and chemical hapten exposure. For the study at large: Patch testing was performed with 0.01% DPC on the upper back, with reading at 6 days. General observations from the study: Having alopecia, the donors may differ immunologically from healthy people.

The V and J genes are TRBV30 and TRBJ2-7, with a possible D match to TRBD1 (5 bases). The sample here was whole blood, taken in connection with sensitization to the hapten diphenylcyclopropenone (DPC). This sequence was found in an older woman with alopecia areata. Some clones in this sample may be carry-over from other donors' samples. CDR3 bases: TGTGCCTGGCAGGGTTTGCCCTACGAGCAGTACTTC. Translated: CAWQGLPYEQYF.